The rows below give T cell receptor beta chains drawn from one sample of a study of OX40 agonist ivuxolimab in advanced cancers. Using immunoSEQ multiplex PCR, the repertoire was profiled, and TCRdb retains in-frame clones only, with some absent. Here the sample spans 80,000 or so clones, 90% being singletons. Sample: CD4+ or CD8+ T cells sorted from blood, taken in a trial of the OX40 agonist ivuxolimab. The receptors here all came from an adult with an advanced solid tumor such as melanoma, head and neck, liver or kidney cancer. Each CDR3 is given with its conserved first and last residue. Fields, in order: D gene, clone size, J gene, V gene, CDR3 DNA, CDR3 protein. D genes are given only for firm matches. Expanded clones get a size class; other rows say once, few or many, or leave the size out.

d_call: TRBD1; clone_size: .; j_call: TRBJ2-7; v_call: TRBV28; cdr3_nt: TGTGCCAGCAGTCTAAGGGACAGGGTCTCTCCCGAGCAGTACTTC; cdr3_aa: CASSLRDRVSPEQYF
d_call: .; clone_size: .; j_call: TRBJ1-1; v_call: TRBV15; cdr3_nt: TGTGCCACCAGCAGAGAGGGACACAGGAGGGGCGAAGCTTTCTTT; cdr3_aa: CATSREGHRRGEAFF
d_call: .; clone_size: .; j_call: TRBJ2-3; v_call: TRBV9; cdr3_nt: TGTGCCAGCAGCGTAGGTGGAGGTTTTAACACAGATACGCAGTATTTT; cdr3_aa: CASSVGGGFNTDTQYF
d_call: .; clone_size: .; j_call: TRBJ1-4; v_call: TRBV28; cdr3_nt: TGTGCCAGCAGTGAGGGGGGGGGAACTAATGAAAAACTGTTTTTT; cdr3_aa: CASSEGGGTNEKLFF
d_call: .; clone_size: .; j_call: TRBJ2-1; v_call: TRBV2; cdr3_nt: TGTGCCAGCAGCCCATACAATGAGCAGTTCTTC; cdr3_aa: CASSPYNEQFF
d_call: .; clone_size: .; j_call: TRBJ1-5; v_call: TRBV4-2; cdr3_nt: TGTGCCAGCAGCCCAGACAGGAATCAGCCCCAGCATTTT; cdr3_aa: CASSPDRNQPQHF
d_call: .; clone_size: .; j_call: TRBJ2-1; v_call: TRBV6-5; cdr3_nt: TGTGCCAGCAGTCAGGCAGTGGGGGGCTCGGTCGAGCAGTTCTTC; cdr3_aa: CASSQAVGGSVEQFF
d_call: .; clone_size: .; j_call: TRBJ2-1; v_call: TRBV27; cdr3_nt: TGTGCCAGCAGTTACCCCCCCAGGGGAAATGAGCAGTTCTTC; cdr3_aa: CASSYPPRGNEQFF
d_call: .; clone_size: .; j_call: TRBJ2-1; v_call: TRBV5-6; cdr3_nt: TGTGCCAGCAGCTTGGGCGGGACGGTCTACAATGAGCAGTTCTTC; cdr3_aa: CASSLGGTVYNEQFF
d_call: TRBD2; clone_size: .; j_call: TRBJ2-1; v_call: TRBV5-5; cdr3_nt: TGTGCCAGCAGCATAGCGGGGGGGTCCGACAATGAGCAGTTCTTC; cdr3_aa: CASSIAGGSDNEQFF
d_call: .; clone_size: .; j_call: TRBJ1-3; v_call: TRBV11-2; cdr3_nt: TGTGCCAGCAGCTTAGGGTGGCCAGTTGGAAACACCATATATTTT; cdr3_aa: CASSLGWPVGNTIYF
d_call: TRBD2; clone_size: .; j_call: TRBJ2-1; v_call: TRBV19; cdr3_nt: TGTGCCAGTAGTATCCTAAGCGGGGGGGCCGCCAATGAGCAGTTCTTC; cdr3_aa: CASSILSGGAANEQFF
d_call: .; clone_size: .; j_call: TRBJ2-7; v_call: TRBV19; cdr3_nt: TGTGCCAGTAGAAGAACTGGGGGACGAGGCTACGAGCAGTACTTC; cdr3_aa: CASRRTGGRGYEQYF
d_call: .; clone_size: .; j_call: TRBJ2-7; v_call: TRBV5-1; cdr3_nt: TGCGCCAGTGGACAAGGGGGCTACGAGCAGTACTTC; cdr3_aa: CASGQGGYEQYF
d_call: .; clone_size: few; j_call: TRBJ1-2; v_call: TRBV5-6; cdr3_nt: TGTGCCAGCAGCTTGATAGATGGCTACACCTTC; cdr3_aa: CASSLIDGYTF
d_call: .; clone_size: .; j_call: TRBJ1-1; v_call: TRBV7-9; cdr3_nt: TGTGCCAGCAGCTTTGGGGGCCCGAACACTGAAGCTTTCTTT; cdr3_aa: CASSFGGPNTEAFF
d_call: .; clone_size: .; j_call: TRBJ1-6; v_call: TRBV6-6; cdr3_nt: TGTGCCAGCAGATTTAGCTCCTATAATTCACCCCTCCACTTT; cdr3_aa: CASRFSSYNSPLHF
d_call: TRBD2; clone_size: once; j_call: TRBJ2-5; v_call: TRBV30; cdr3_nt: TGTGCCTGGAGGCCGGGGGGGGGATTGGAGACCCAGTACTTC; cdr3_aa: CAWRPGGGLETQYF
d_call: .; clone_size: .; j_call: TRBJ2-1; v_call: TRBV7-9; cdr3_nt: TGTGCCAGCAGCTCACCGACAGGTTTGTACGAGCAGTTCTTC; cdr3_aa: CASSSPTGLYEQFF
d_call: TRBD2; clone_size: .; j_call: TRBJ2-1; v_call: TRBV2; cdr3_nt: TGTGCCAGCAGATGGCTAGCGGGAGTCGATGAGCAGTTCTTC; cdr3_aa: CASRWLAGVDEQFF
d_call: .; clone_size: .; j_call: TRBJ2-3; v_call: TRBV5-1; cdr3_nt: TGCGCCAGCAGTCCACCCGGGAGCCGCACAGATACGCAGTATTTT; cdr3_aa: CASSPPGSRTDTQYF
d_call: .; clone_size: once; j_call: TRBJ2-3; v_call: TRBV4-3; cdr3_nt: TGCGCCAGCAGCGAAGGTAGCACAGATACGCAGTATTTT; cdr3_aa: CASSEGSTDTQYF
d_call: TRBD2; clone_size: .; j_call: TRBJ2-5; v_call: TRBV7-2; cdr3_nt: TGTGCCAGCAGACGAACTAGCGGGAAAGGAGAGTCCCAGTACTTC; cdr3_aa: CASRRTSGKGESQYF
d_call: .; clone_size: .; j_call: TRBJ2-4; v_call: TRBV6-5; cdr3_nt: TGTGCCAGCAGTGCTAGAACCGACACACGCAACATTCAGTACTTC; cdr3_aa: CASSARTDTRNIQYF
d_call: TRBD1; clone_size: .; j_call: TRBJ1-4; v_call: TRBV5-6; cdr3_nt: TGTGCCAGCAGCTCCCGGGACAGAAATGAAAAACTGTTTTTT; cdr3_aa: CASSSRDRNEKLFF
d_call: .; clone_size: once; j_call: TRBJ2-1; v_call: TRBV7-2; cdr3_nt: TGTGCCAGCAGCGGGCTAGGCTCTACAGGGATCGATGAGCAGTTCTTC; cdr3_aa: CASSGLGSTGIDEQFF
d_call: .; clone_size: .; j_call: TRBJ1-5; v_call: TRBV2; cdr3_nt: TGTGCCAGCAGGGAAGGTAGCAATCAGCCCCAGCATTTT; cdr3_aa: CASREGSNQPQHF
d_call: .; clone_size: .; j_call: TRBJ1-1; v_call: TRBV6-4; cdr3_nt: TGTGCCAGCAGTAAGGACGGGAACACTGAAGCTTTCTTT; cdr3_aa: CASSKDGNTEAFF
d_call: .; clone_size: .; j_call: TRBJ2-3; v_call: TRBV5-8; cdr3_nt: TGTGCCAGCAGCTTGATGCTTTCTAGCACAGATACGCAGTATTTT; cdr3_aa: CASSLMLSSTDTQYF
d_call: .; clone_size: once; j_call: TRBJ1-5; v_call: TRBV2; cdr3_nt: TGTGCCAGCAGCCCCACTACCCTCAATCAGCCCCAGCATTTT; cdr3_aa: CASSPTTLNQPQHF
d_call: .; clone_size: .; j_call: TRBJ2-1; v_call: TRBV11-3; cdr3_nt: TGTGCCAGCAGCTTAGATGGGACTCGAAGCTCCTACAATGAGCAGTTCTTC; cdr3_aa: CASSLDGTRSSYNEQFF
d_call: .; clone_size: .; j_call: TRBJ1-3; v_call: TRBV4-1; cdr3_nt: TGCGCCAGCAGCCAGACGGGCCTTACTTCTGGAAACACCATATATTTT; cdr3_aa: CASSQTGLTSGNTIYF
d_call: TRBD1; clone_size: few; j_call: TRBJ1-2; v_call: TRBV10-1; cdr3_nt: TGCGCCAGCAGTGAGAGGGGACAGGGCGGCTACACCTTC; cdr3_aa: CASSERGQGGYTF
d_call: .; clone_size: .; j_call: TRBJ2-5; v_call: TRBV11-2; cdr3_nt: TGTGCCAGCAGCTTAAACGAGACCCAGTACTTC; cdr3_aa: CASSLNETQYF
d_call: .; clone_size: .; j_call: TRBJ1-1; v_call: TRBV5-4; cdr3_nt: TGTGCCAGCAGCCGACTTGTGGGGAACAAGGGTCCCTCGGAAGCTTTCTTT; cdr3_aa: CASSRLVGNKGPSEAFF
d_call: TRBD1; clone_size: .; j_call: TRBJ1-1; v_call: TRBV4-3; cdr3_nt: TGCGCCAGCAGCCGACAGGACAGGGACGGTGAAGCTTTCTTT; cdr3_aa: CASSRQDRDGEAFF
d_call: TRBD1; clone_size: .; j_call: TRBJ1-1; v_call: TRBV6-6; cdr3_nt: TGTGCCAGCACCCCGGGGACAGGGTACAGCAGCGCTGAAGCTTTCTTT; cdr3_aa: CASTPGTGYSSAEAFF
d_call: .; clone_size: .; j_call: TRBJ2-3; v_call: TRBV2; cdr3_nt: TGTGCCAGCAGTGTTCCTAATACGCAGTATTTT; cdr3_aa: CASSVPNTQYF
d_call: .; clone_size: .; j_call: TRBJ1-2; v_call: TRBV6-5; cdr3_nt: TGTGCCAGCAGTCCCCAGGTGGACTATGGCTACACCTTC; cdr3_aa: CASSPQVDYGYTF
d_call: TRBD1; clone_size: .; j_call: TRBJ2-7; v_call: TRBV5-1; cdr3_nt: TGCGCCAGCGAGGTGGGGGACAGGACCGGCTACGAGCAGTACTTC; cdr3_aa: CASEVGDRTGYEQYF
d_call: TRBD1; clone_size: .; j_call: TRBJ1-2; v_call: TRBV28; cdr3_nt: TGTGCCAGCAGTTTAGGGCCGGACAGGGGTGCTGGCTACACCTTC; cdr3_aa: CASSLGPDRGAGYTF
d_call: .; clone_size: .; j_call: TRBJ1-2; v_call: TRBV5-1; cdr3_nt: TGCGCCAGCAGAGTAGGGTTTGACTATGGCTACACCTTC; cdr3_aa: CASRVGFDYGYTF
d_call: .; clone_size: .; j_call: TRBJ2-5; v_call: TRBV5-8; cdr3_nt: TGTGCCAGCAGCGGCCCGGTCGCGGGCCGGGAGACCCAGTACTTC; cdr3_aa: CASSGPVAGRETQYF
d_call: TRBD2; clone_size: .; j_call: TRBJ2-1; v_call: TRBV5-5; cdr3_nt: TGTGCCAGCAGGCTAGCGGCCTACAATGAGCAGTTCTTC; cdr3_aa: CASRLAAYNEQFF
d_call: .; clone_size: .; j_call: TRBJ1-1; v_call: TRBV7-2; cdr3_nt: TGTGCCAGCAGCGACGGAGCGAACACTGAAGCTTTCTTT; cdr3_aa: CASSDGANTEAFF
d_call: .; clone_size: once; j_call: TRBJ2-1; v_call: TRBV4-3; cdr3_nt: TGCGCCAGCAGCCATCGGAAGAGTGATGAGCAGTTCTTC; cdr3_aa: CASSHRKSDEQFF
d_call: .; clone_size: once; j_call: TRBJ1-5; v_call: TRBV27; cdr3_nt: TGTGCCAGCAGCTCTCACGGGGGCGGGGTAAACCAGCCCCAGCATTTT; cdr3_aa: CASSSHGGGVNQPQHF
d_call: .; clone_size: once; j_call: TRBJ2-5; v_call: TRBV15; cdr3_nt: TGTGCCACCAGCAGACCTGTAGGGGAGACCCAGTACTTC; cdr3_aa: CATSRPVGETQYF
d_call: TRBD1; clone_size: .; j_call: TRBJ2-3; v_call: TRBV5-1; cdr3_nt: TGCGCCAGCAGCTGGGGACAGGGGGCAGATACGCAGTATTTT; cdr3_aa: CASSWGQGADTQYF
d_call: .; clone_size: .; j_call: TRBJ1-4; v_call: TRBV6-6; cdr3_nt: TGTGCCACTTTGGGGAATGAAAAACTGTTTTTT; cdr3_aa: CATLGNEKLFF
d_call: TRBD1; clone_size: .; j_call: TRBJ2-6; v_call: TRBV5-1; cdr3_nt: TGCGCCAGTCGGGACAGGCTCGCCTCTGGGGCCAACGTCCTGACTTTC; cdr3_aa: CASRDRLASGANVLTF
d_call: .; clone_size: .; j_call: TRBJ1-1; v_call: TRBV18; cdr3_nt: TGTGCCAGCTCACCACCGGCGCAGGTCGTCACTGAAGCTTTCTTT; cdr3_aa: CASSPPAQVVTEAFF
d_call: .; clone_size: .; j_call: TRBJ2-7; v_call: TRBV15; cdr3_nt: TGTGCCACCAGCAGAGACAGGCGAGCGGAGTACGAGCAGTACTTC; cdr3_aa: CATSRDRRAEYEQYF
d_call: TRBD2; clone_size: .; j_call: TRBJ2-1; v_call: TRBV9; cdr3_nt: TGTGCCAGCAGCGCCGATGGGACTAGCGGGAGCTATGAGCAGTTCTTC; cdr3_aa: CASSADGTSGSYEQFF